The rows below give T cell receptor beta chains drawn from one sample of a study of T cells in tumors after PD-1 blockade. Sequencing was performed with immunoSEQ multiplex PCR; in TCRdb, only in-frame clones are kept and a portion is missing. There are 60,000 or so clones in the sample; about 82% occur only once, and under 15% lies in the top ten. The starting material was PBMCs, obtained before anti-PD-1 treatment. These receptors all come from a human donor with basal cell carcinoma. CDR3s include the opening cysteine and the closing phenylalanine or tryptophan. The order of the fields is clone size, J gene, V gene, D gene, CDR3 protein, CDR3 DNA. The D gene is left open where the match is weak. A row's size may be missing; if present it is once, few, many or a size class.

clone_size: .
j_call: TRBJ1-4
v_call: TRBV15
d_call: .
cdr3_aa: CATNTAGATNEKLFF
cdr3_nt: TGTGCCACCAACACAGCGGGGGCCACTAATGAAAAACTGTTTTTT

clone_size: .
j_call: TRBJ1-4
v_call: TRBV7-9
d_call: .
cdr3_aa: CASSLLPGGNEKLFF
cdr3_nt: TGTGCCAGCAGCTTACTTCCAGGCGGGAATGAAAAACTGTTTTTT

clone_size: .
j_call: TRBJ2-7
v_call: TRBV12-3/TRBV12-4
d_call: .
cdr3_aa: CASTLMGGSEQYF
cdr3_nt: TGTGCCAGCACCTTGATGGGGGGCTCCGAGCAGTACTTC

clone_size: .
j_call: TRBJ2-5
v_call: TRBV18
d_call: .
cdr3_aa: CASSPKGAWGKETQYF
cdr3_nt: TGTGCCAGCTCACCAAAAGGGGCCTGGGGCAAAGAGACCCAGTACTTC

clone_size: .
j_call: TRBJ1-5
v_call: TRBV2
d_call: .
cdr3_aa: CASRSAVWANQPQHF
cdr3_nt: TGTGCCAGCAGGTCGGCCGTCTGGGCCAATCAGCCCCAGCATTTT

clone_size: .
j_call: TRBJ1-2
v_call: TRBV6-1
d_call: .
cdr3_aa: CASSEETPGYYGYTF
cdr3_nt: TGTGCCAGCAGTGAAGAGACTCCGGGCTACTATGGCTACACCTTC

clone_size: .
j_call: TRBJ1-5
v_call: TRBV5-8
d_call: TRBD1
cdr3_aa: CASSSGDRSNQPQHF
cdr3_nt: TGTGCCAGCAGCTCGGGGGACAGAAGCAATCAGCCCCAGCATTTT

clone_size: .
j_call: TRBJ2-1
v_call: TRBV5-1
d_call: .
cdr3_aa: CASSLVGEQFF
cdr3_nt: TGCGCCAGCAGCTTGGTCGGTGAGCAGTTCTTC

clone_size: .
j_call: TRBJ1-5
v_call: TRBV5-4
d_call: .
cdr3_aa: CASSLPGSNQPQHF
cdr3_nt: TGTGCCAGCAGCTTGCCCGGGAGCAATCAGCCCCAGCATTTT

clone_size: .
j_call: TRBJ1-3
v_call: TRBV30
d_call: .
cdr3_aa: CAWSGSGTGNTIYF
cdr3_nt: TGTGCCTGGAGTGGTTCCGGGACTGGAAACACCATATATTTT

clone_size: many
j_call: TRBJ1-2
v_call: TRBV4-1
d_call: .
cdr3_aa: CASSQVLGRKANYGYTF
cdr3_nt: TGCGCCAGCAGCCAAGTTCTGGGGCGCAAAGCTAACTATGGCTACACCTTC

clone_size: .
j_call: TRBJ2-5
v_call: TRBV5-1
d_call: TRBD2
cdr3_aa: CASSLRLAGDPAETQYF
cdr3_nt: TGCGCCAGCAGCCTTCGACTAGCGGGGGACCCTGCGGAGACCCAGTACTTC

clone_size: .
j_call: TRBJ2-1
v_call: TRBV5-4
d_call: .
cdr3_aa: CASSLRGSGGVEQFF
cdr3_nt: TGTGCCAGCAGCTTGAGGGGATCGGGGGGCGTTGAGCAGTTCTTC

clone_size: .
j_call: TRBJ1-6
v_call: TRBV5-1
d_call: .
cdr3_aa: CASSLASGKGNSPLHF
cdr3_nt: TGCGCCAGCAGCTTGGCGTCAGGGAAAGGAAATTCACCCCTCCACTTT

clone_size: .
j_call: TRBJ1-1
v_call: TRBV30
d_call: .
cdr3_aa: CAWKMPGKVNTEAFF
cdr3_nt: TGTGCCTGGAAGATGCCAGGTAAAGTGAACACTGAAGCTTTCTTT

clone_size: few
j_call: TRBJ1-3
v_call: TRBV10-1
d_call: .
cdr3_aa: CASTASSGNTIYF
cdr3_nt: TGCGCCAGCACCGCTTCCTCTGGAAACACCATATATTTT

clone_size: .
j_call: TRBJ1-2
v_call: TRBV7-9
d_call: TRBD1
cdr3_aa: CASSLGQGADGYTF
cdr3_nt: TGTGCCAGCAGCTTAGGACAGGGGGCCGATGGCTACACCTTC

clone_size: .
j_call: TRBJ1-1
v_call: TRBV29-1
d_call: TRBD1
cdr3_aa: CSVLQGEVYTEAFF
cdr3_nt: TGCAGCGTGCTACAGGGGGAAGTATACACTGAAGCTTTCTTT

clone_size: .
j_call: TRBJ1-2
v_call: TRBV14
d_call: .
cdr3_aa: CASSLRGPNYGYTF
cdr3_nt: TGTGCCAGCAGCCTACGGGGGCCTAACTATGGCTACACCTTC

clone_size: .
j_call: TRBJ2-5
v_call: TRBV5-4
d_call: .
cdr3_aa: CASSSKDPGETQYF
cdr3_nt: TGTGCCAGCAGCAGCAAGGATCCCGGTGAGACCCAGTACTTC

clone_size: .
j_call: TRBJ2-1
v_call: TRBV6-5
d_call: .
cdr3_aa: CASSLIKEDEQFF
cdr3_nt: TGTGCCAGCAGCCTCATAAAGGAGGATGAGCAGTTCTTC

clone_size: .
j_call: TRBJ1-4
v_call: TRBV6-1
d_call: .
cdr3_aa: CASSEQQGRFKLFF
cdr3_nt: TGTGCCAGCAGTGAACAACAGGGACGCTTTAAACTGTTTTTT

clone_size: once
j_call: TRBJ2-7
v_call: TRBV5-4
d_call: TRBD2
cdr3_aa: CASSFRRGSSYEQYF
cdr3_nt: TGTGCCAGCAGCTTTCGGCGGGGGAGCTCCTACGAGCAGTACTTC

clone_size: .
j_call: TRBJ2-1
v_call: TRBV30
d_call: .
cdr3_aa: CAWSDLEVPYNEQFF
cdr3_nt: TGTGCCTGGAGTGACCTGGAGGTACCCTACAATGAGCAGTTCTTC

clone_size: .
j_call: TRBJ1-5
v_call: TRBV12-3/TRBV12-4
d_call: .
cdr3_aa: CASSFSRNQPQHF
cdr3_nt: TGTGCCAGCAGTTTCTCCAGAAATCAGCCCCAGCATTTT

clone_size: .
j_call: TRBJ1-2
v_call: TRBV4-1
d_call: TRBD1
cdr3_aa: CASSHRSGGLTGDRANNYGYTF
cdr3_nt: TGCGCCAGCAGCCACCGATCAGGGGGACTGACAGGAGATAGAGCAAATAACTATGGCTACACCTTC